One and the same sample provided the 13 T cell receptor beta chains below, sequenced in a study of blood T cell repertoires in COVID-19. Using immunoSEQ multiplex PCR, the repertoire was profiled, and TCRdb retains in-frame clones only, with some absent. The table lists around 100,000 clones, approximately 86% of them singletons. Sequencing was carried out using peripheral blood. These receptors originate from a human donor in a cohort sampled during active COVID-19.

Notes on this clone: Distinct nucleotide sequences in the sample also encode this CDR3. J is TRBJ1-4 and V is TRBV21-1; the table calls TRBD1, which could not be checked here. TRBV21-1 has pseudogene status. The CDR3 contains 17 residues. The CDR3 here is CASSKFYLGQGNEKLFF. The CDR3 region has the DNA TGTGCCAGCAGCAAATTTTATTTGGGACAGGGGAATGAAAAACTATTTTTT.

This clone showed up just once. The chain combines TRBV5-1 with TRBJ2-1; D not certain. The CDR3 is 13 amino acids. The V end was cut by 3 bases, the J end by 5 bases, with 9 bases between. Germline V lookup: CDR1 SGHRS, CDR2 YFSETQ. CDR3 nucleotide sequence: TGCGCCAGCAGCTCCGGGTGGAACAATGAGCAGTTCTTC. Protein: CASSSGWNNEQFF.

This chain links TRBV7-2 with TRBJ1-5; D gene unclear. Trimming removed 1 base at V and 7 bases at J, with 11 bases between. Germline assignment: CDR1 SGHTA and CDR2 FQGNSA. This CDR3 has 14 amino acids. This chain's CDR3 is CASSLGPGWQPQHF. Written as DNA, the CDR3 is TGTGCCAGCAGCTTAGGGCCGGGATGGCAGCCCCAGCATTTT.

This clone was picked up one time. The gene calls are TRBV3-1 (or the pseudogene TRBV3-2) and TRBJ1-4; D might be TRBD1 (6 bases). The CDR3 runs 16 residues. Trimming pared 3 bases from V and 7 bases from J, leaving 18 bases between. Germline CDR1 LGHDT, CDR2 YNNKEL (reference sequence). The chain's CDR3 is CASSHKQGFLGEKLFF. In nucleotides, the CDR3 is TGTGCCAGCAGCCATAAACAGGGCTTTCTGGGTGAAAAACTGTTTTTT.

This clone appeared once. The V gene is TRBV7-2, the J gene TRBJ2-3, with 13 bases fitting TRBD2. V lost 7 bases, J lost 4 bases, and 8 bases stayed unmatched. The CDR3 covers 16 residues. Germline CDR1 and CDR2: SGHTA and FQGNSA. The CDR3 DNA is TGTGCCAGCAAAAGCGGACTAGCGGGAGCCGCAGATACGCAGTATTTT. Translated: CASKSGLAGAADTQYF.

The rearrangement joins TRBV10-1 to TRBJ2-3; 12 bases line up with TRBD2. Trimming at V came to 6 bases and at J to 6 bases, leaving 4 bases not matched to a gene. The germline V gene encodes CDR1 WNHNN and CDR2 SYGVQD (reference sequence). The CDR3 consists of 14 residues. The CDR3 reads CASRLGTSGDTQYF. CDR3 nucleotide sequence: TGCGCCAGCAGGCTCGGGACTAGCGGGGATACGCAGTATTTT.

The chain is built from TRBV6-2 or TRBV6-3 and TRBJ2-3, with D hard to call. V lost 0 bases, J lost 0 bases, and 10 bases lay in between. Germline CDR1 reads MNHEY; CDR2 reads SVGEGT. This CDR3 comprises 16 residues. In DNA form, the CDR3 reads TGTGCCAGCAGTTACTCGATGGCTAGTAGCACAGATACGCAGTATTTT. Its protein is CASSYSMASSTDTQYF.

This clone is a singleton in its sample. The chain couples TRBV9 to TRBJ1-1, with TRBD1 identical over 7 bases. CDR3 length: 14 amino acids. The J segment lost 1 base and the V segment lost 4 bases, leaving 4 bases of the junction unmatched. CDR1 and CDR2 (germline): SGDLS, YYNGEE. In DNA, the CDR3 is TGTGCCAGCAGCTGGGGGACAGAGAACACTGAAGCTTTCTTT. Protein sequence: CASSWGTENTEAFF.

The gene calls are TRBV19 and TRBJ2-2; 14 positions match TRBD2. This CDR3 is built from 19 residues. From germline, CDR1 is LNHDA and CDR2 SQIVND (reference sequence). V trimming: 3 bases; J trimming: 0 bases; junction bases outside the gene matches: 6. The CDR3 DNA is TGTGCCAGTAGTATTTGGACTAGCGGGAGGTCTTCGAACACCGGGGAGCTGTTTTTT. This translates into CASSIWTSGRSSNTGELFF. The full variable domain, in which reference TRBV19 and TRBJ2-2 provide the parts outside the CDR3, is DGGITQSPKYLFRKEGQNVTLSCEQNLNHDAMYWYRQDPGQGLRLIYYSQIVNDFQKGDIAEGYSVSREKKESFPLTVTSAQKNPTAFYLCASSIWTSGRSSNTGELFFGEGSRLTVL.

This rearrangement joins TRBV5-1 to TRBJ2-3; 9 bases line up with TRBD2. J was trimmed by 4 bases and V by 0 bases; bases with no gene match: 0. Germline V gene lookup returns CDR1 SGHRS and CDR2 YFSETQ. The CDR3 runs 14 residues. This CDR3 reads CASSLGLAADTQYF. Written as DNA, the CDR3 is TGCGCCAGCAGCTTGGGACTAGCGGCAGATACGCAGTATTTT.

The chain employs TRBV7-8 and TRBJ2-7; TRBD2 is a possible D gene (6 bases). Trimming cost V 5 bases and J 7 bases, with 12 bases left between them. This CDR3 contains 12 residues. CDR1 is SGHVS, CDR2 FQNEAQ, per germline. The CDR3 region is CASSPTGVEQYF. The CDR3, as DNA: TGTGCCAGCAGCCCCACGGGGGTTGAGCAGTACTTC.

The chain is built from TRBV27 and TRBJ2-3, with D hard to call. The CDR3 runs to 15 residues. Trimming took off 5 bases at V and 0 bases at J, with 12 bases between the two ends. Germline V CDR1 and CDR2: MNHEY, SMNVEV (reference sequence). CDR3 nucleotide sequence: TGTGCCAGCAGTCCCACTTCCTTTAGCACAGATACGCAGTATTTT. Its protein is CASSPTSFSTDTQYF.

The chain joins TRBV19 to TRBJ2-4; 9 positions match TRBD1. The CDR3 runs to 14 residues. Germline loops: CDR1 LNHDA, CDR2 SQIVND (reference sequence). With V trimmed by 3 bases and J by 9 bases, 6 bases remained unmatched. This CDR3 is CASSIPGQGGIQYF. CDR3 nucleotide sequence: TGTGCCAGTAGTATCCCGGGACAGGGTGGCATTCAGTACTTC.